This T cell receptor beta chain was sequenced for a study of blood T cells in healthy people across ages. This clonotype was observed a few times. The antigen is undetermined. Whole-study results and caveats: Comparison with aged donors showed that long-lived donors had more naive CD4+ cells and higher diversity. Diversity estimates from one million T cells were considered underestimates.

V was cut by 3 bases and J by 10 bases, with 16 bases left in between. CDR3 length: 13 residues. Primers used in a second PCR of about 6 to 11 cycles were a sample-barcoded 5' primer and a J-beta primer mix. The template-switch adaptor, which had 12 random nucleotides, put a tag on each cDNA molecule. TCRdb fed the 5' RACE reads into MiXCR, producing one record per CDR3 protein. Of 1.5 million to 2 million distinct CDR3 sequences listed, around 36% are singletons. Extraction of total RNA produced a minimum of 5 micrograms from each sample. This TCR was recovered from a young woman in good health. Sample: blood. The chain combines TRBV12-3 or TRBV12-4 with TRBJ2-7; D unclear. The CDR3 loop is CASSLGRKEAQYF. The CDR3 region has the DNA TGTGCCAGCAGTTTGGGCAGGAAAGAGGCCCAGTACTTC.